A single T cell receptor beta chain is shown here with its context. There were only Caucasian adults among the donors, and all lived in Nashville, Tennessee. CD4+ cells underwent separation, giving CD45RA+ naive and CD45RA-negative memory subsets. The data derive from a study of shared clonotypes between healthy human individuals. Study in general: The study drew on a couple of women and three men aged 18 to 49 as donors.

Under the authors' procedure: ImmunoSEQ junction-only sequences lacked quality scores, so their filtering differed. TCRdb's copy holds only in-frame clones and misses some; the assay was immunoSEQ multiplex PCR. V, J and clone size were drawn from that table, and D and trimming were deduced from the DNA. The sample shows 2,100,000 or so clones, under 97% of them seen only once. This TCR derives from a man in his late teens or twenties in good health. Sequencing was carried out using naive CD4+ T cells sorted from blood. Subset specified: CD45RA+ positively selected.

CDR3 amino acids: CASSVGQNTDTQYF. As DNA, the CDR3 is TGCGCCAGCAGCGTGGGTCAGAACACAGATACGCAGTATTTT. The chain uses TRBV5-1 and TRBJ2-3; D uncertain. In germline, CDR1 is SGHRS, CDR2 YFSETQ. The length of the CDR3 is 14 residues. The V and J ends lost 4 bases and 2 bases respectively, with 11 bases between them.